The clone carrying this T cell receptor (beta chain) has a handful of counts. The CDR3 contains 16 residues. Trimming removed 1 base at V and 2 bases at J, with 17 bases between. CDR1 and CDR2 from the germline V gene are DFQATT and SNEGSKA (reference sequence). This record comes from a study of response to subunit inactivated influenza vaccine. TCRdb used MiXCR to reprocess the RT-PCR reads, holding one entry per CDR3 protein. Here the sample spans about 540,000 distinct CDR3 sequences, roughly a quarter being singletons. This same sample was also part of a study on T cells expressing NK-cell markers. As that report states: As the method of synthesis, 5'RACE template switching with UMIs yielded TCR beta cDNA. The authors sequenced eight donors, of whom seven were HCMV-seropositive and one was seronegative. Of the CD8+ T cell pool in about 6 donors, roughly 1.0-8% was accounted for by dominant NKG2C+ clonotypes. Whether expanded NKG2C+ T cell clones recognized HCMV stayed uncertain.

Sequencing used CD4+ T cells sorted from PBMCs, obtained about 11 days after vaccination. The TCR was taken from a man over 45 who received an inactivated influenza vaccine. The chain is built from TRBV20-1 and TRBJ2-5, with a tentative D call TRBD2 (6 bases). In DNA, the CDR3 is TGCAGTGCTAGAGGGACTTGGGGGAGGAAACAAGAGACCCAGTACTTC. Residues: CSARGTWGRKQETQYF.